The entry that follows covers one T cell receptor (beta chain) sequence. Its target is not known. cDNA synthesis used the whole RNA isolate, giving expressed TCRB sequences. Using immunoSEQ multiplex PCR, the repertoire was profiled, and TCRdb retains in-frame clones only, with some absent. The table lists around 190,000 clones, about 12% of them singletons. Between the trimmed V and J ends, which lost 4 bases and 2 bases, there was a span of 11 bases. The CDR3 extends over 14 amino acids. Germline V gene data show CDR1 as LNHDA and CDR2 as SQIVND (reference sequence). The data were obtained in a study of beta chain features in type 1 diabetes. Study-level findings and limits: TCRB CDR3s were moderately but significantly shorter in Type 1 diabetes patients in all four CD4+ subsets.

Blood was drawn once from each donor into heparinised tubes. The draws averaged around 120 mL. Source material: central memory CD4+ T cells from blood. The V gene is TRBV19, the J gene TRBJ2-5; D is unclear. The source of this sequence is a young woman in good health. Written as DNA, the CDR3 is TGTGCCAGTAGTACCTTCGACTGGCAAGAGACCCAGTACTTC. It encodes CASSTFDWQETQYF.